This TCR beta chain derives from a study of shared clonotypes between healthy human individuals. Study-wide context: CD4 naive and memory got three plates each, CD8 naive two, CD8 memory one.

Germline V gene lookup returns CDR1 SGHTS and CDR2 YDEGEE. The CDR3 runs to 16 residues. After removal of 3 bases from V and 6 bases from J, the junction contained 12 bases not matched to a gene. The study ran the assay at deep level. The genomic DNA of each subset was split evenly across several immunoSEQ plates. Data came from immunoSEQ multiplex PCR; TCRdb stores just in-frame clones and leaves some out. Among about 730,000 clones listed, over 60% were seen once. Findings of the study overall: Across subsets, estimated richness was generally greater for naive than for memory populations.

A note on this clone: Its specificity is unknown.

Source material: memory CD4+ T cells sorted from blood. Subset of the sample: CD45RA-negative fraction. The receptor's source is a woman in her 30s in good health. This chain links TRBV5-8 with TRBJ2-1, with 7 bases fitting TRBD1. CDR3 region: CASSSGNRGGINEQFF. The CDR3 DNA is TGTGCCAGCAGCTCAGGCAACAGGGGCGGTATCAATGAGCAGTTCTTC.